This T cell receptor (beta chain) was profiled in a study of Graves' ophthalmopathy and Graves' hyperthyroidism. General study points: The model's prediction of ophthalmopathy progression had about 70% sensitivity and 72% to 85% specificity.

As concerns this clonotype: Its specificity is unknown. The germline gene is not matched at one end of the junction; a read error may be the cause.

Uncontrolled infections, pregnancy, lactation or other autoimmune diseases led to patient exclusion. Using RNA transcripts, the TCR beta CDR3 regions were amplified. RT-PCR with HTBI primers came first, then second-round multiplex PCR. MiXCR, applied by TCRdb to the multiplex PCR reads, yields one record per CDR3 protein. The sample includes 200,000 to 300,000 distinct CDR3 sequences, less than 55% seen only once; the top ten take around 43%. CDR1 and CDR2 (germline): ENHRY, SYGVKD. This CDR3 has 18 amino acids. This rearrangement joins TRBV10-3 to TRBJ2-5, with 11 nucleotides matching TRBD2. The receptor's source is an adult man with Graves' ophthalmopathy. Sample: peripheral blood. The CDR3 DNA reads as TGTGCCAGCAGTTACTCACCTAGCGGGGGGTCCATTCAAGAGACCCAGTACTTC. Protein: CASSYSPSGGSIQETQYF.